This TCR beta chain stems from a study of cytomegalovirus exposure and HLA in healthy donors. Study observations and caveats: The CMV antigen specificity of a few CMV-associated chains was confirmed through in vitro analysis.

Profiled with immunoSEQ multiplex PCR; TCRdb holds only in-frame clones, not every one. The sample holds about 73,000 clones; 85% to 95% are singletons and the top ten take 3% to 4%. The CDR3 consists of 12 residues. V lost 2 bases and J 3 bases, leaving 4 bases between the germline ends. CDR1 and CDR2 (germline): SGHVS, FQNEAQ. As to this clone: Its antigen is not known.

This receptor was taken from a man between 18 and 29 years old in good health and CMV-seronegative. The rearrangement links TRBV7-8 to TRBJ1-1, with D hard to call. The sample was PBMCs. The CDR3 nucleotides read TGTGCCAGCAGCTTACCGGACACTGAAGCTTTCTTT. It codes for CASSLPDTEAFF.